Included here is one TCR beta chain sequence, with context. The data stem from a study of blood T cell repertoires in COVID-19. Individuals aged roughly 18 to 100 years were recruited from fewer than 30 US areas. CDR3 length: 15 amino acids. The germline V and J ends were trimmed by 3 bases and 1 base, with 14 bases remaining between them. Per germline, CDR1 SGHTS and CDR2 YDEGEE. Using immunoSEQ multiplex PCR, the repertoire was profiled, and TCRdb retains in-frame clones only, with some absent. This table has about 220,000 clones, roughly 88% appearing once. The chain carries TRBV5-8 and TRBJ2-7, with D tentatively TRBD2 (5 bases). The TCR originated in a woman in her thirties or forties with acute COVID-19. Sequenced: PBMCs or T cells enriched from blood (not recorded which). CDR3 in DNA: TGTGCCAGCAGCTCCGGGAAGAGTAATTCCTACGAGCAGTACTTC. It is translated as CASSSGKSNSYEQYF.